The 10 T cell receptor beta chains below come from one sample, sequenced in a study of T cells after yellow fever vaccination. Using its own MiXCR run on the 5' RACE reads, TCRdb lists one record per CDR3 protein. The table lists over 300,000 distinct CDR3 sequences, about 4% of them singletons, with roughly 24% in the top ten. Sequencing was performed on PBMCs, taken 5 days after the yellow fever booster vaccination. The receptors shown here come from a man aged 18 to 35 who received the YFV17D yellow fever vaccine.

This clonotype was seen many times. The chain combines TRBV29-1 with TRBJ2-7; D could derive from TRBD1 or TRBD2 (5 bases each). The V gene lost 3 bases and the J gene lost 0 bases, with 12 bases spanning the gap. This CDR3 has 14 amino acids. Germline CDR1 and CDR2: SQVTM and ANQGSEA. CDR3 nucleotide sequence: TGCAGCGTTGAGGGACCCCTGGCCTCCTACGAGCAGTACGTC. Encoded protein: CSVEGPLASYEQYV.

The rearrangement uses TRBV7-7 and TRBJ2-1; TRBD2 matches 11 bases. Germline lookup yields CDR1 SSHAT and CDR2 FNYEAQ (reference sequence). The V segment lost 5 bases and the J segment 9 bases; nucleotides outside the gene matches: 9. The CDR3 is made up of 15 amino acids. DNA for the CDR3: TGTGCCAGCAGCCCCGGTAGCGGGGGGGCCGGTGAGCAGTTCTTC. Its translation is CASSPGSGGAGEQFF. The variable domain in full, completed from reference TRBV7-7 and TRBJ2-1, reads GAGVSQSPRYKVTKRGQDVTLRCDPISSHATLYWYQQALGQGPEFLTYFNYEAQPDKSGLPSDRFSAERPEGSISTLTIQRTEQRDSAMYRCASSPGSGGAGEQFFGPGTRLTVL.

This clonotype was found many times. This sequence joins TRBV5-1 and TRBJ2-3, with 13 positions matching TRBD2. The V gene's germline CDR1 is SGHRS and CDR2 YFSETQ. After removal of 3 bases from V and 0 bases from J, the junction contained 1 base not matched to a gene. This CDR3 spans 16 amino acids. The CDR3 spells CASSSGLAGSTDTQYF. CDR3 DNA: TGCGCCAGCAGCTCGGGACTAGCGGGGAGCACAGATACGCAGTATTTT.

This chain uses TRBV20-1 with TRBJ1-2; the D gene is possibly TRBD1 (5 bases). The length of the CDR3 is 13 residues. Germline values: CDR1 DFQATT, CDR2 SNEGSKA (reference sequence). V was cut by 5 bases and J by 1 base, with 11 bases left in between. The CDR3 sequence: CSALPRGNYGYTF. The CDR3 DNA reads TGCAGTGCTCTACCGAGGGGTAACTATGGCTACACCTTC.

This clonotype was counted between two and nine times. The rearrangement joins TRBV7-8 to TRBJ1-6; unclear D gene. The CDR3 has 11 amino acids. CDR1 is SGHVS and CDR2 is FQNEAQ in the germline V gene. V lost 5 bases to trimming and J lost 12 bases, with 8 bases between them. The CDR3 nucleotides are TGTGCCAGCAGCCTGCCCGGACCCCTCCACTTT. This translates into CASSLPGPLHF.

This clonotype was observed a handful of times. The rearrangement uses TRBV7-9 and TRBJ2-1; tentatively, D is TRBD1 (5 bases). V was clipped by 1 base and J by 6 bases, with 10 bases between them. This CDR3 contains 14 residues. Germline values: CDR1 SEHNR, CDR2 FQNEAQ (reference sequence). CDR3 in amino acids: CASSLDQGPNEQFF. CDR3 nucleotide sequence: TGTGCCAGCAGCTTAGACCAGGGCCCCAATGAGCAGTTCTTC.

This chain joins TRBV27 and TRBJ2-6; D unresolved. This CDR3 comprises 16 residues. Trimming cost V 5 bases and J 0 bases, with 11 bases left between them. CDR1 MNHEY and CDR2 SMNVEV come from the germline V gene (reference sequence). CDR3: CASSRAPNSGANVLTF. CDR3 coding DNA: TGTGCCAGCAGTAGGGCACCCAACTCTGGGGCCAACGTCCTGACTTTC.

This clonotype has just a few counts. The chain couples TRBV10-3 to TRBJ1-2; perhaps TRBD1 as D (5 bases). Trimming removed 6 bases from V and 6 bases from J, with 17 bases in between. This CDR3 contains 14 residues. CDR1 is ENHRY and CDR2 is SYGVKD in the germline V gene. The CDR3 reads CAIRGVGTTDGYTF. The CDR3 region has the DNA TGTGCCATCAGGGGGGTAGGGACTACCGATGGCTACACCTTC.

This clonotype was seen only a few times. V and J are TRBV20-1 and TRBJ1-1; unclear D gene. The CDR3 is made up of 12 amino acids. The V end was cut by 0 bases, the J end by 8 bases, with 10 bases between. In germline, CDR1 is DFQATT, CDR2 SNEGSKA (reference sequence). DNA of the CDR3: TGCAGTGCTAGAGAATCCAGACGGGAAGCTTTCTTT. This gives the protein CSARESRREAFF.

V and J are TRBV12-3 or TRBV12-4 and TRBJ1-1; D uncertain. V was shortened by 3 bases and J by 1 base, with 15 bases between the two germline ends. The length of the CDR3 is 16 residues. The CDR3 region has the DNA TGTGCCAGCAGTTTGGGGTGGGAGGGCTCGAACACTGAAGCTTTCTTT. Protein product: CASSLGWEGSNTEAFF.